The source of this T cell receptor (beta chain) is a study of T cell repertoires in cytomegalovirus infection. Study as a whole: Indications of both CMV infection and matching HLA type were provided by public TCR beta signatures.

Whole-study results and caveats: Based on cumulative public TCR beta family frequency, carriers of CMV plus the relevant HLA were identified. CMV-specific TCR beta clonotypes restricted by HLA-C were the ones dominating the ex vivo response.

On this clonotype: Its target is unknown.

The germline V gene encodes CDR1 SGHNT and CDR2 YYREEE (reference sequence). The CDR3 length is 15 residues. The ends were cut back, 4 bases at V and 2 bases at J, with 10 bases in the middle. TCRdb reprocessed the reads via MiXCR and lists one record per CDR3 protein. Among more than 200,000 distinct CDR3 sequences listed, 8% to 9.5% were seen once. The source of this sequence is a human donor in good health (CMV status not recorded). Some clones in this sample may be carry-over from other donors' samples. The chain combines TRBV5-4 with TRBJ2-6; D perhaps matches TRBD1 (6 bases). The specimen was PBMCs. In DNA form, the CDR3 reads TGTGCCAGCAGCCTACAGGGCCCTGGGGCCAACGTCCTGACTTTC. Translation gives CASSLQGPGANVLTF. The full variable domain, its missing parts supplied by reference TRBV5-4 and TRBJ2-6, is ETGVTQSPTHLIKTRGQQVTLRCSSQSGHNTVSWYQQALGQGPQFIFQYYREEENGRGNFPPRFSGLQFPNYSSELNVNALELDDSALYLCASSLQGPGANVLTFGAGSRLTVL.